These T cell receptor beta chains were read from a single sample in a study of T cell responses to AZD1222 COVID-19 vaccine. The repertoire was sequenced with immunoSEQ multiplex PCR; TCRdb's copy has only in-frame clones and lacks some. The table includes about 140,000 clones, more than 85% detected once. Sequencing used peripheral blood, obtained on day 0 of AZD1222 vaccination. These receptor sequences come from an adult in good health. Each CDR3 is given with its conserved first and last residue. The order of the fields is clone size, D gene, J gene, V gene, CDR3 DNA, CDR3 protein. D genes are given only for firm matches. The size field is filled for only some rows; it gives once, few, many or a size class.

>-|TRBD2|TRBJ2-5|TRBV5-1
TGCGCCAGCAGCTTGAGGGGAGGGGAGACCCAGTACTTC
CASSLRGGETQYF
>-|-|TRBJ2-2|TRBV15
TGTGCCACCAGCCCAATAGGGGACACCGGGGAGCTGTTTTTT
CATSPIGDTGELFF
>-|TRBD1|TRBJ1-6|TRBV9
TGTGCCAGCAGCGCGGACAGGGATAAACCCCTCCACTTT
CASSADRDKPLHF
>-|-|TRBJ2-1|TRBV24-1
TGTGCCACCAGTGATTTACGAACCGGGAGCGGCAATGAGCAGTTCTTC
CATSDLRTGSGNEQFF
>-|-|TRBJ1-2|TRBV20-1
TGCAGTGCGAGACAGGACTATGGCTACACCTTC
CSARQDYGYTF
>-|-|TRBJ1-2|TRBV10-2
TGCGCCAGCAGAGAGTCAGGAGGCTATGGCTACACCTTC
CASRESGGYGYTF
>-|-|TRBJ1-6|TRBV19
TGTGCCAGCGGACAGTTCGGAAATTCACCCCTCCACTTT
CASGQFGNSPLHF
>-|-|TRBJ1-2|TRBV12-3/TRBV12-4
TGTGCCAGCAGTTTTGGGGACAACTATGGCTACACCTTC
CASSFGDNYGYTF
>-|TRBD1|TRBJ1-4|TRBV19
TGTGCCAGCTCGGGACAGGCTACATTCGCAACTAATGAAAAACTGTTTTTT
CASSGQATFATNEKLFF
>once|TRBD2|TRBJ2-7|TRBV4-1
TGCGCCAGCAGCCAAACCGGTAGCGGGAGAAACGAGCAGTACTTC
CASSQTGSGRNEQYF
>-|-|TRBJ1-5|TRBV18
TGTGCCAGCTCACCTACCAGGGAGGGGCGGCCCCAGCATTTT
CASSPTREGRPQHF
>-|-|TRBJ2-3|TRBV13
TGTGCCAGCAGCTTAGGACAGCGGAGGTCCACAGATACGCAGTATTTT
CASSLGQRRSTDTQYF
>-|-|TRBJ1-2|TRBV5-4
TGTGCCAGCAGACCCGAGTCGTCCAGGGAGGACTATGGCTACACCTTC
CASRPESSREDYGYTF
>-|-|TRBJ2-3|TRBV7-8
TGTGCCAGCAGCCGCCCCGGCGGGACCACAGATACGCAGTATTTT
CASSRPGGTTDTQYF
>-|-|TRBJ2-2|TRBV5-6
TGTGCCATGTCGGGACAGAACACCGGGGAGCTGTTTTTT
CAMSGQNTGELFF
>-|-|TRBJ1-4|TRBV7-9
TGTGCCAGCAGCCAACCCCGTGAGGCGGGGAATGAAAAACTGTTTTTT
CASSQPREAGNEKLFF
>-|-|TRBJ1-1|TRBV7-9
TGTGCCAGCAGCCCGACGGGGGGGAACACTGAAGCTTTCTTT
CASSPTGGNTEAFF
>few|-|TRBJ2-7|TRBV19
TGTGCCAGTAGTTCGGTCGGGCGGGGCCCCTCCTACGAGCAGTACTTC
CASSSVGRGPSYEQYF
>-|-|TRBJ2-7|TRBV6-5
TGTGCCAGCAGCACCGGACAGTTCGGCGAGCAGTACTTC
CASSTGQFGEQYF
>-|-|TRBJ2-3|TRBV18
TGTGCCAGCTCCAACAGGGTTGGCACAGATACGCAGTATTTT
CASSNRVGTDTQYF
>-|-|TRBJ2-6|TRBV10-2
TGCGCCGCTAGTGCCAGGGCCTTCTCTGGGGCCAACGTCCTGACTTTC
CAASARAFSGANVLTF
>-|-|TRBJ1-2|TRBV29-1
TGCAGCGTTGTCGGGGATGCAGATAGGCTTCATGGCTACACCTTC
CSVVGDADRLHGYTF
>-|TRBD1|TRBJ1-2|TRBV19
TGTGCCAGTACTACGACAGGGAATTCTCGCTATGGCTACACCTTC
CASTTTGNSRYGYTF
>-|-|TRBJ1-2|TRBV12-5
TGTGCTAGTGGTTTGGTATACAACTATGGCTACACCTTC
CASGLVYNYGYTF
>-|-|TRBJ2-7|TRBV27
TGTGCCAGCAGTTTAGTAGGGCCCTACGAGCAGTACTTC
CASSLVGPYEQYF
>once|-|TRBJ1-1|TRBV28
TGTGCCAGCTTCAGGGACATGAACACTGAAGCTTTCTTT
CASFRDMNTEAFF
>-|-|TRBJ1-5|TRBV4-1
TGCGCCAGCAGCCCGGGGGGTGGGGATCATCAGCCCCAGCATTTT
CASSPGGGDHQPQHF
>-|TRBD1|TRBJ2-1|TRBV11-2
TGTGCCAGCAGCTTAGTCACCCAGACAGGGCGTTTCTACAATGAGCAGTTCTTC
CASSLVTQTGRFYNEQFF
>few|-|TRBJ1-5|TRBV5-6
TGTGCCAGCAGCCCCGGGACAACTGGGCCCCAGCATTTT
CASSPGTTGPQHF
>-|-|TRBJ1-5|TRBV7-8
TGTGCCAGCAGCTTAGGGGGCTATAGCAATCAGCCCCAGCATTTT
CASSLGGYSNQPQHF
>-|-|TRBJ1-1|TRBV7-2
TGTGCCAGCAGCTTAGTTGTGGGGACGAGCACTGAAGCTTTCTTT
CASSLVVGTSTEAFF
>-|TRBD1|TRBJ1-5|TRBV19
TGTGCCAGTAGTATACTGAACAGGGGGCAATGGTATCAGCCCCAGCATTTT
CASSILNRGQWYQPQHF
>-|-|TRBJ1-1|TRBV4-1
TGCGCCAGCAGCCAAGTGGGGGTTTGGACTGAAGCTTTCTTT
CASSQVGVWTEAFF
>-|-|TRBJ2-7|TRBV5-1
TGCGCCAGCAGCTTGTATGCAGGGTCCTCCTACGAGCAGTACTTC
CASSLYAGSSYEQYF
>few|-|TRBJ2-3|TRBV13
TGTGCCAGCAGGAAACAGGGTGCAGTAGCAGATACGCAGTATTTT
CASRKQGAVADTQYF
>-|-|TRBJ1-4|TRBV27
TGTGCCAGCAGCTGGCGGGAGGGTGAAAAACTGTTTTTT
CASSWREGEKLFF
>-|-|TRBJ2-1|TRBV11-2
TGTGCCAGCAGCTGGAGGGGGAAGGGTGAGCAGTTCTTC
CASSWRGKGEQFF
>-|-|TRBJ2-3|TRBV6-5
TGTGCCAGCACTCTTTGGGGAACACGCACAGATACGCAGTATTTT
CASTLWGTRTDTQYF
>-|TRBD1|TRBJ1-1|TRBV6-5
TGTGCCAGCATTTACAGGGGGCAGACTGAAGCTTTCTTT
CASIYRGQTEAFF
>-|-|TRBJ1-1|TRBV19
TGTGCCAGTAGTACCCTCGAGTGGGGGGGCACTGAAGCTTTCTTT
CASSTLEWGGTEAFF
>-|-|TRBJ2-3|TRBV12-5
TGTGCTAGTGGTTTGGTACAGGACTGGGGATTAAGCACAGATACGCAGTATTTT
CASGLVQDWGLSTDTQYF
>-|TRBD1|TRBJ2-7|TRBV27
TGTGCCAGCGGAAGGACAGGGGGAGGCTACGAGCAGTACTTC
CASGRTGGGYEQYF
>-|TRBD2|TRBJ2-1|TRBV9
TGTGCCAGCAGCGTAGAACTAGCGGGAGGGTATGAGCAGTTCTTC
CASSVELAGGYEQFF
>-|TRBD1|TRBJ1-1|TRBV19
TGTGCCAGACCGCGTGACAGGGCCCGTAAGAACACTGAAGCTTTCTTT
CARPRDRARKNTEAFF
>-|-|TRBJ2-7|TRBV2
TGTGCCAGCAGCGCGACAGGATCCGAGCAGTACTTC
CASSATGSEQYF
>-|TRBD1|TRBJ1-1|TRBV5-1
TGCGCCAGCAGCGGAGCCGGGACAGGGGGCACTGAAGCTTTCTTT
CASSGAGTGGTEAFF
>-|-|TRBJ1-1|TRBV3-1/TRBV3-2
TGTGCCAGCAGCCGGGGAGACTCCAGTGAAGCTTTCTTT
CASSRGDSSEAFF
>-|-|TRBJ1-2|TRBV2
TGTGCCACCGGGGGGTCAGTTAACTATGGCTACACCTTC
CATGGSVNYGYTF
>-|TRBD2|TRBJ2-3|TRBV5-4
TGTGCCAGCAGCTCCCGGACTAGCGGGAGGGCAGATACGCAGTATTTT
CASSSRTSGRADTQYF
>-|-|TRBJ2-1|TRBV4-1
TGCGCCAGCAGCCAAGGAGAGCAGTTCTTC
CASSQGEQFF
>once|-|TRBJ1-2|TRBV6-5
TGTGCCAGCAGTCCCGGGGGGGGCGGCTACACCTTC
CASSPGGGGYTF